Following are 13 T cell receptor beta chains from one sample sequenced in a study of glioma-infiltrating T cells after dendritic cell vaccination. The method was immunoSEQ multiplex PCR; TCRdb's version includes in-frame clones alone and lacks a portion of them. The repertoire holds fewer than 75,000 clones, with 65% to 90% as singletons. The sequences come from blood, collected before dendritic cell vaccination. These receptor sequences come from a human donor with glioblastoma.

The chain recombines TRBV7-9 with TRBJ1-2, with D possibly TRBD1 on 6 matching bases. Germline loops: CDR1 SEHNR, CDR2 FQNEAQ (reference sequence). Trimming took 5 bases from V and 2 from J, leaving 12 bases between them. The CDR3 consists of 14 residues. In nucleotides, the CDR3 is TGTGCCAGCAGCAGAGAGGGGGGGAACTATGGCTACACCTTC. Translated, it gives CASSREGGNYGYTF.

The V call is TRBV15, the J call TRBJ2-5; 9 bases fit TRBD2. V shed 5 bases and J 6 bases; nucleotides not matched to a gene: 7. The CDR3 contains 14 residues. Per germline, CDR1 LNHNV and CDR2 YYDKDF (reference sequence). The CDR3 spells CATSGGGVTQTQYF. In DNA, the CDR3 is TGTGCCACCAGCGGCGGGGGGGTAACTCAGACCCAGTACTTC.

The rearrangement links TRBV5-6 to TRBJ2-1, with 8 bases that match TRBD2. The V segment lost 2 bases and the J segment 0 bases; nucleotides outside the gene matches: 1. The CDR3 is 15 amino acids. The germline V gene encodes CDR1 SGHDT and CDR2 YYEEEE. In nucleotides, the CDR3 is TGTGCCAGCAGCTTTAGCGGGACCTCCTACAATGAGCAGTTCTTC. Protein sequence: CASSFSGTSYNEQFF. Full variable domain (remainder filled in from reference TRBV5-6 and TRBJ2-1): DAGVTQSPTHLIKTRGQQVTLRCSPKSGHDTVSWYQQALGQGPQFIFQYYEEEERQRGNFPDRFSGHQFPNYSSELNVNALLLGDSALYLCASSFSGTSYNEQFFGPGTRLTVL.

The chain recombines TRBV5-4 with TRBJ2-1; 12 bases match TRBD2. Per the germline V gene, CDR1 is SGHNT and CDR2 is YYREEE (reference sequence). J gave up 8 bases and V 0 bases, and 6 bases lay outside the gene matches. This CDR3 spans 16 amino acids. The CDR3 reads CASSLDPSGGVHEQFF. The CDR3 DNA follows: TGTGCCAGCAGCTTGGATCCTAGCGGGGGGGTCCATGAGCAGTTCTTC.

The CDR3 nucleotides read TGTGCCAGCAGTGAAGTGCAGGGGGCGTTAGAAAAACTGTTTTTT. Translating gives CASSEVQGALEKLFF. The chain is built from TRBV6-1 and TRBJ1-4, with TRBD1 matching 8 bases. There are 15 residues in the CDR3. Germline-derived CDR1 and CDR2 are MNHNS and SASEGT. Trimming at V came to 1 base and at J to 8 bases, leaving 6 bases not matched to a gene.

This rearrangement joins TRBV7-9 to TRBJ1-2; 7 positions match TRBD1. The V gene's germline CDR1 is SEHNR and CDR2 FQNEAQ (reference sequence). This CDR3 is 14 amino acids long. The V and J ends lost 5 bases and 7 bases, in that order; junction bases with no gene match: 10. The CDR3: CASSPTTGSGGYTF. The CDR3 bases are TGTGCCAGCAGCCCGACGACAGGGTCTGGTGGCTACACCTTC.

The chain combines TRBV14 with TRBJ2-5, with 9 positions matching TRBD2. J was trimmed by 4 bases and V by 2 bases; bases with no gene match: 5. CDR3 length: 15 residues. Germline-derived CDR1 and CDR2 are SGHDN and FVKESK. In nucleotides, the CDR3 is TGTGCCAGCAGCCAAAATAGCGGGGGAGGAGAGACCCAGTACTTC. This translates into CASSQNSGGGETQYF.

V and J are TRBV2 and TRBJ1-5; TRBD1 is a possible D gene (5 bases). Trimming took off 10 bases at V and 2 bases at J, with 15 bases between the two ends. The CDR3 totals 14 residues. Germline loops: CDR1 SNHLY, CDR2 FYNNEI. CDR3 in DNA: TGTGCCATCAGACAGCCAGCAGGCAATCAGCCCCAGCATTTT. Its translation: CAIRQPAGNQPQHF.

The chain joins TRBV5-1 to TRBJ1-5; D is unresolved. This CDR3 region has 14 residues. The V end lost 0 bases, the J end lost 5 bases, and 9 bases lay between the germline ends. In germline, CDR1 is SGHRS, CDR2 YFSETQ. The CDR3, as DNA: TGCGCCAGCAGCTTGGATGCAGCGGATCAGCCCCAGCATTTT. Translated, it gives CASSLDAADQPQHF.

The chain's CDR3 is CASSQLGLAAQETQYF. The DNA of the CDR3 is TGTGCCAGCAGCCAACTTGGACTAGCGGCCCAAGAGACCCAGTACTTC. The chain has TRBV4-2 and TRBJ2-5; 10 bases map to TRBD2. The CDR3 loop spans 16 amino acids. Germline CDR1 is LGHNA and CDR2 is YNFKEQ. V was pared by 2 bases and J by 1 base, with 4 bases of the junction left unmatched.

V and J are TRBV2 and TRBJ1-4, with D tentatively TRBD1 (5 bases). From germline, CDR1 is SNHLY and CDR2 FYNNEI. CDR3 length: 19 amino acids. Trimming took off 1 base at V and 0 bases at J, with 18 bases between the two ends. The CDR3 reads CASSEVPGGSDSTNEKLFF. CDR3 bases: TGTGCCAGCAGTGAAGTTCCCGGGGGTTCAGACTCAACTAATGAAAAACTGTTTTTT.

V and J are TRBV6-1 and TRBJ2-5; TRBD1 matches at 7 bases. The J segment lost 5 bases and the V segment lost 8 bases, leaving 11 bases of the junction unmatched. CDR1 is MNHNS and CDR2 is SASEGT in the germline V gene. CDR3 length: 14 residues. The chain's CDR3 is CASSGTVQSETQYF. Written as DNA, the CDR3 is TGTGCCAGCTCCGGGACAGTACAGTCGGAGACCCAGTACTTC.

This sequence joins TRBV2 and TRBJ2-3; 7 nucleotides match TRBD2. CDR3 length equals 15 residues. Germline V lookup: CDR1 SNHLY, CDR2 FYNNEI. V shed 4 bases and J 1 base; nucleotides not matched to a gene: 5. The CDR3 loop is CASSGTGGRTDTQYF. The CDR3 nucleotides are TGTGCCAGCAGTGGAACGGGGGGACGCACAGATACGCAGTATTTT.